The 3 T cell receptor beta chains listed next were all sequenced from one sample in a study of shared clonotypes between healthy human individuals. Profiling relied on immunoSEQ multiplex PCR, and the TCRdb table lists in-frame clones only, not all of them. The sample has more than 400,000 clones; around 96% are singletons. Sequencing input: naive CD4+ T cells sorted from blood. Stated subset: CD45RA+ positively selected. These receptors all stem from a woman in her twenties or thirties in good health.

The V and J genes are TRBV6-1 and TRBJ2-5; maybe TRBD2 (5 bases). V lost 3 bases and J 5 bases, leaving 13 bases between the germline ends. The CDR3 has 14 residues. Germline CDR1 and CDR2: MNHNS and SASEGT. CDR3 residues: CASSDAGIVETQYF. The CDR3 DNA sequence: TGTGCCAGCAGTGATGCCGGGATTGTGGAGACCCAGTACTTC.

The V and J genes are TRBV2 and TRBJ1-5; D might be TRBD1 (6 bases). Germline loops: CDR1 SNHLY, CDR2 FYNNEI. The CDR3 has 15 amino acids. Trimming stripped 6 bases from V and 4 bases from J, with 16 bases between. DNA of the CDR3: TGTGCCAGCAGGGGCCCGGGGGCGAAGAATCAGCCCCAGCATTTT. Encoded protein: CASRGPGAKNQPQHF.

This rearrangement joins TRBV5-6 to TRBJ2-3, with 12 bases identical to TRBD2. CDR3 size: 15 residues. The V gene end was trimmed by 3 bases and the J gene end by 6 bases; junction bases not matched to a gene: 5. CDR1 is SGHDT, CDR2 YYEEEE, per germline. The CDR3 protein is CASSSQGLAGDTQYF. DNA for the CDR3: TGTGCCAGCAGCTCGCAAGGACTAGCGGGGGATACGCAGTATTTT.